These 27 T cell receptor beta chains share one sample of origin, sequenced in a study of response to subunit inactivated influenza vaccine. TCRdb reprocessed the RT-PCR reads with MiXCR, giving one entry per CDR3 protein. The table includes 490,000 or so distinct CDR3 sequences, around 8% detected once. Sample: PBMCs from blood, taken less than 30 months after vaccination. These receptors originate from a man aged 50 to 69 who received an inactivated influenza vaccine.

The chain recombines TRBV9 with TRBJ2-3; weak D call: TRBD1 (5 bases). There are 15 residues in the CDR3. Trimming left V 4 bases short and J 1 base short, with 13 bases between. Germline CDR1 SGDLS, CDR2 YYNGEE. The CDR3 sequence is CASSLQGVGTDTQYF. The CDR3 DNA follows: TGTGCCAGCAGCCTCCAAGGGGTGGGCACAGATACGCAGTATTTT.

This clonotype was counted ten times or more. J is TRBJ1-2 and V is TRBV20-1, with D uncertain. In germline, CDR1 is DFQATT, CDR2 SNEGSKA (reference sequence). The CDR3 covers 13 residues. CDR3: CSAAPPPTRGYTF. CDR3 nucleotides: TGCAGCGCTGCCCCCCCCCCAACCCGTGGCTACACCTTC.

This clonotype was counted many times. The chain carries TRBV5-1 and TRBJ2-4; D is ambiguous. Germline CDR1 reads SGHRS; CDR2 reads YFSETQ. This CDR3 is built from 14 residues. V was cut by 4 bases and J by 0 bases, with 8 bases left in between. CDR3 nucleotide sequence: TGCGCCAGCAGCCCGGATCTAGCCAAAAACATTCAGTACTTC. This gives the protein CASSPDLAKNIQYF.

In this sample, this clonotype turned up a few times. The V and J genes are TRBV7-2 and TRBJ2-7, with 10 bases that match TRBD2. The germline V gene encodes CDR1 SGHTA and CDR2 FQGNSA. The CDR3 has 17 residues. Trimming at V came to 2 bases and at J to 0 bases, leaving 7 bases not matched to a gene. The CDR3 nucleotides are TGTGCCAGCAGCTTAATTAGTGCTAGCGGGAGCTCCTACGAGCAGTACTTC. Amino acids: CASSLISASGSSYEQYF.

In this sample, this clonotype turned up many times. V is TRBV4-2 and J is TRBJ2-3; no clear D. This CDR3 has 13 amino acids. V lost 3 bases and J 3 bases, leaving 7 bases between the germline ends. Germline V gene data show CDR1 as LGHNA and CDR2 as YNFKEQ. CDR3 loop: CASSQTRTDTQYF. CDR3 nucleotides: TGTGCCAGCAGCCAGACCCGAACAGATACGCAGTATTTT.

The V call is TRBV11-2, the J call TRBJ2-7; 9 bases line up with TRBD2. The trim removed 3 bases at V and 4 bases at J, leaving 7 bases unmatched. The CDR3 contains 15 residues. Per germline, CDR1 SGHAT and CDR2 FQNNGV. This CDR3 is CASSFGGGAVYEQYF. CDR3 in DNA: TGTGCCAGCAGCTTCGGCGGGGGGGCCGTATACGAGCAGTACTTC. The full variable domain, completed using reference TRBV11-2 and TRBJ2-7, is EAGVAQSPRYKIIEKRQSVAFWCNPISGHATLYWYQQILGQGPKLLIQFQNNGVVDDSQLPKDRFSAERLKGVDSTLKIQPAKLEDSAVYLCASSFGGGAVYEQYFGPGTRLTVT.

This clonotype was counted at least ten times. V is TRBV15 and J is TRBJ2-2; weak D call: TRBD2 (6 bases). The CDR3 covers 16 residues. Germline values: CDR1 LNHNV, CDR2 YYDKDF (reference sequence). Trimming left V 0 bases short and J 0 bases short, with 8 bases between. CDR3 coding DNA: TGTGCCACCAGCAGAGATGGGAGGTCGAACACCGGGGAGCTGTTTTTT. This encodes CATSRDGRSNTGELFF.

The chain has TRBV7-9 and TRBJ2-5, with TRBD2 as a possible D gene (5 bases). Germline V gene lookup returns CDR1 SEHNR and CDR2 FQNEAQ (reference sequence). V lost 5 bases to trimming and J lost 4 bases, with 14 bases between them. This CDR3 is 14 amino acids long. Written as DNA, the CDR3 is TGTGCCAGCAGCGTCGGCGGGCCCGGAGAGACCCAGTACTTC. Residues: CASSVGGPGETQYF.

This clonotype was observed a few times. V and J are TRBV6-1 and TRBJ2-6; 7 bases fit TRBD1. J was trimmed by 5 bases and V by 9 bases; bases with no gene match: 7. The CDR3 runs 14 residues. Per the germline V gene, CDR1 is MNHNS and CDR2 is SASEGT. The CDR3 spells CASSTGSWANVLTF. The CDR3 DNA follows: TGTGCCAGTTCGACAGGGTCTTGGGCCAACGTCCTGACTTTC.

The chain is built from TRBV11-2 and TRBJ2-1; D tentatively fits TRBD1 or TRBD2 (5 bases each). The germline CDR1 and CDR2 sequences are SGHAT and FQNNGV. The CDR3 is 17 residues long. Trimming shortened V by 5 bases and J by 2 bases, and 19 bases separated the two germline ends. The DNA of the CDR3 is TGTGCCAGCAGCCCTAAAACACGGGACGGCCCCTACAATGAGCAGTTCTTC. Encoded protein: CASSPKTRDGPYNEQFF.

In this sample, this clonotype turned up a few times. The chain uses TRBV6-4 and TRBJ2-1; 10 bases align to TRBD2. CDR3 length: 15 residues. After removal of 5 bases from V and 6 bases from J, the junction contained 7 bases not matched to a gene. The germline CDR1 and CDR2 sequences are MRHNA and SNTAGT. The chain's CDR3 is CASSPLAGALNEQFF. CDR3 nucleotides: TGTGCCAGCAGTCCGCTAGCGGGAGCCCTCAATGAGCAGTTCTTC.

This clonotype was counted between two and nine times. The CDR3 DNA reads as TGTGCCACCAGCAGAGGCCTAGCGGCTAGCACAGATACGCAGTATTTT. This sequence encodes CATSRGLAASTDTQYF. This chain connects TRBV15 to TRBJ2-3, with 7 bases lining up with TRBD2. J gave up 0 bases and V 1 base, and 4 bases lay outside the gene matches. The CDR3 sequence is 16 residues long. Per the germline V gene, CDR1 is LNHNV and CDR2 is YYDKDF (reference sequence).

The table lists this clonotype with a few counts. The genes are TRBV3-1 and TRBJ2-5, with D possibly called TRBD1 or TRBD2 (5 bases each). Germline CDR1 LGHDT, CDR2 YNNKEL (reference sequence). This CDR3 is 15 amino acids long. The germline V and J ends were trimmed by 5 bases and 5 bases, with 18 bases remaining between them. The CDR3 loop is CASSRQFRDLETQYF. In nucleotides, the CDR3 is TGTGCCAGCAGCAGACAGTTCCGGGACCTGGAGACCCAGTACTTC.

This clonotype was seen at least ten times. The chain couples TRBV5-1 to TRBJ2-5; TRBD1 matches at 9 bases. Trimming removed 0 bases from V and 4 bases from J; junction bases left unmatched: 4. Germline V lookup: CDR1 SGHRS, CDR2 YFSETQ. The CDR3 length is 15 residues. This CDR3 is CASSLATDRGETQYF. CDR3 sequence (DNA): TGCGCCAGCAGCTTGGCGACGGACAGGGGAGAGACCCAGTACTTC.

This clonotype was seen only once. The chain recombines TRBV20-1 with TRBJ2-5; D remains ambiguous. The CDR3 covers 12 residues. Germline V lookup: CDR1 DFQATT, CDR2 SNEGSKA (reference sequence). V was shortened by 3 bases and J by 5 bases, with 10 bases between the two germline ends. In DNA, the CDR3 is TGCAGTGCTAGTGGTGAGAGGGAGACCCAGTACTTC. Translation: CSASGERETQYF.

This clonotype was detected a few times. J is TRBJ2-4 and V is TRBV5-1; D is undetermined. The V and J ends lost 0 bases and 7 bases respectively, with 11 bases between them. The CDR3 length is 14 residues. Germline loops: CDR1 SGHRS, CDR2 YFSETQ. The CDR3 DNA reads TGCGCCAGCAGCTTGGGCGGCGTTCGTAACATTCAGTACTTC. Protein: CASSLGGVRNIQYF. Supplemented by reference TRBV5-1 and TRBJ2-4, the full variable domain reads KAGVTQTPRYLIKTRGQQVTLSCSPISGHRSVSWYQQTPGQGLQFLFEYFSETQRNKGNFPGRFSGRQFSNSRSEMNVSTLELGDSALYLCASSLGGVRNIQYFGAGTRLSVL.

V gene TRBV6-1 combines with J gene TRBJ2-7; 7 bases align to TRBD1. The CDR3 is made up of 15 amino acids. Germline loops: CDR1 MNHNS, CDR2 SASEGT. V was clipped by 3 bases and J by 4 bases; unmatched bases: 9. The CDR3 nucleotides read TGTGCCAGCAGTGATTTCCGACAGGGTACATACGAGCAGTACTTC. Amino acids: CASSDFRQGTYEQYF.

A few counts support this clonotype. V is TRBV18 and J is TRBJ2-4; the D gene is possibly TRBD2 (6 bases). The germline V gene has CDR1 KGHSH and CDR2 LQKENI. This CDR3 has 18 residues. Trimming shortened V by 3 bases and J by 6 bases, and 24 bases separated the two germline ends. The CDR3 reads CASSPTTGTPEEGNIQYF. The DNA of the CDR3 is TGTGCCAGCTCACCCACGACCGGGACTCCGGAGGAGGGAAACATTCAGTACTTC.

This clonotype was recorded a few times. This chain connects TRBV7-9 to TRBJ2-5, with TRBD1 matching over 10 bases. The CDR3 length is 16 residues. Germline-derived CDR1 and CDR2 are SEHNR and FQNEAQ (reference sequence). Unmatched junction bases numbered 10, after V lost 5 bases and J lost 4 bases. The CDR3 DNA reads TGTGCCAGCAGCGGCAGACAGGGGGCCTTTGGAGAGACCCAGTACTTC. Translated: CASSGRQGAFGETQYF.

This clonotype was recorded many times. The rearrangement uses TRBV2 and TRBJ2-7, with D possibly matching TRBD1 (5 bases). V lost 8 bases to trimming and J lost 3 bases, with 11 bases between them. Germline V gene data show CDR1 as SNHLY and CDR2 as FYNNEI. The CDR3 runs 12 residues. The CDR3 nucleotides are TGTGCCAGCGCGACAGTTTTCTACGAGCAGTACTTC. This sequence encodes CASATVFYEQYF.

This clonotype occurred many times. J is TRBJ2-1 and V is TRBV7-6; TRBD2 matches at 9 bases. CDR1 and CDR2 from the germline V gene are SGHVS and FNYEAQ. The V gene end was trimmed by 5 bases and the J gene end by 8 bases; junction bases not matched to a gene: 19. The length of the CDR3 is 18 residues. Here the CDR3 reads CASSLNRSSGTPGYEQFF. In DNA, the CDR3 is TGTGCCAGCAGCCTAAATAGATCTAGCGGGACCCCAGGTTATGAGCAGTTCTTC.

The chain joins TRBV28 to TRBJ2-5; D remains ambiguous. Trimming removed 6 bases at V and 7 bases at J, with 21 bases between. The CDR3 length is 15 residues. Germline V gene sequence: CDR1 MDHEN, CDR2 SYDVKM. The CDR3 here is CASSSGPNLLRTQYF. The CDR3 DNA is TGTGCCAGCAGCTCGGGCCCTAATCTACTCCGGACCCAGTACTTC.

V gene TRBV29-1 combines with J gene TRBJ2-2; D is unclear. In germline, CDR1 is SQVTM, CDR2 ANQGSEA. V shed 5 bases and J shed 1 base, with 11 bases lying between them. The CDR3 length is 14 residues. The CDR3, as DNA: TGCAGCGTTCTGGGGTTAAGGAACACCGGGGAGCTGTTTTTT. The encoded protein is CSVLGLRNTGELFF.

The chain couples TRBV28 to TRBJ2-2; a possible D gene is TRBD2 (6 bases). CDR1 is MDHEN, CDR2 SYDVKM, per germline. V was shortened by 6 bases and J by 4 bases, with 15 bases between the two germline ends. This CDR3 has 15 amino acids. Here the CDR3 DNA reads TGTGCCAGCAGGACCCTAGCGAAGTTCACCGGGGAGCTGTTTTTT. It yields the protein CASRTLAKFTGELFF. Drawing the rest from reference TRBV28 and TRBJ2-2, the complete variable domain is DVKVTQSSRYLVKRTGEKVFLECVQDMDHENMFWYRQDPGLGLRLIYFSYDVKMKEKGDIPEGYSVSREKKERFSLILESASTNQTSMYLCASRTLAKFTGELFFGEGSRLTVL.

J is TRBJ2-7 and V is TRBV7-2; D is possibly TRBD2 (7 bases). This CDR3 spans 15 amino acids. Trimming took off 2 bases at V and 6 bases at J, with 17 bases between the two ends. Germline assignment: CDR1 SGHTA and CDR2 FQGNSA. CDR3 bases: TGTGCCAGCAGCTTACGTGGGGGGGCTGTCGGCGAGCAGTACTTC. Translation: CASSLRGGAVGEQYF.

This clonotype was seen a few times. The V gene is TRBV4-1, the J gene TRBJ1-2; possible D gene TRBD1, 5 bases. Germline loops: CDR1 MGHRA, CDR2 YSYEKL. The CDR3 has 16 residues. Trimming shortened V by 0 bases and J by 3 bases, and 14 bases separated the two germline ends. DNA of the CDR3: TGCGCCAGCAGCCAAGATGGAGCCAGGGACTACTATGGCTACACCTTC. Its protein product is CASSQDGARDYYGYTF.

CDR3 loop: CAISSDRMGGQPQHF. CDR3 in DNA: TGTGCCATCAGTTCCGACAGAATGGGCGGACAGCCCCAGCATTTT. The chain is built from TRBV10-3 and TRBJ1-5; D might be TRBD1 (5 bases). Germline V CDR1 and CDR2: ENHRY, SYGVKD. CDR3 length: 15 residues. The germline V and J ends were trimmed by 5 bases and 7 bases, with 18 bases remaining between them.